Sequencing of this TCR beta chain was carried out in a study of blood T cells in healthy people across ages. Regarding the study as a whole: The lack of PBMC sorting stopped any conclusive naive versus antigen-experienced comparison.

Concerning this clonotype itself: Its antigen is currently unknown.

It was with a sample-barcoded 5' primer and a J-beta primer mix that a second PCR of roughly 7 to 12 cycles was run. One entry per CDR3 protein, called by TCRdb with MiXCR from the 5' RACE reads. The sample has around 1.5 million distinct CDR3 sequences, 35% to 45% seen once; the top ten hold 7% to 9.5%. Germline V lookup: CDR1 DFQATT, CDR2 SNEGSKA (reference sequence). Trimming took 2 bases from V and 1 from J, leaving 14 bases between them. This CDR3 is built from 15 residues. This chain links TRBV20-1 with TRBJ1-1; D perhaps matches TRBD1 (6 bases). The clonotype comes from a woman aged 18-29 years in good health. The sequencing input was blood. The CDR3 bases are TGCAGTGCTAGATCCCCGACAGGAGCGAACACTGAAGCTTTCTTT. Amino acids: CSARSPTGANTEAFF.